The rows below give T cell receptor beta chains drawn from one sample of a study of tumor-infiltrating lymphocytes in oesophageal squamous cell carcinoma. TCRdb reprocessed the PCR reads via MiXCR and lists one record per CDR3 protein. The sample holds roughly 13,000 distinct CDR3 sequences, approximately 48% seen once. Sequences were obtained from blood. All receptors come from a male donor with esophageal squamous cell carcinoma. Both conserved end residues are part of each CDR3. The order of the fields is CDR3 protein, CDR3 DNA, V gene, J gene, D gene. D genes are given only for firm matches.

CASGLTLASGELFF	TGCGCCAGCGGGTTGACACTAGCGAGCGGGGAGCTGTTTTTT	TRBV5-1	TRBJ2-2	TRBD2
CASPKPGGLMDEQFF	TGTGCCAGCCCAAAACCCGGGGGCCTCATGGATGAGCAGTTCTTC	TRBV28	TRBJ2-1	NA
CASSLWGEAAYNEQFF	TGTGCCAGCAGTTTATGGGGGGAGGCGGCCTACAATGAGCAGTTCTTC	TRBV12-3/TRBV12-4	TRBJ2-1	NA
CASSYKHIQYF	TGTGCCAGCAGTTATAAGCACATTCAGTACTTC	TRBV28	TRBJ2-4	NA
CASSLWLQALAGTEAFF	TGTGCCAGCAGTTTATGGCTACAGGCCTTGGCGGGGACTGAAGCTTTCTTT	TRBV28	TRBJ1-1	NA
CASSSEGLTHNEQFF	TGTGCCAGCAGTTCGGAGGGATTGACGCACAATGAGCAGTTCTTC	TRBV6-5	TRBJ2-1	NA
CASSLSRTYEQYF	TGTGCCAGCAGCTTATCTAGGACCTACGAGCAGTACTTC	TRBV7-8	TRBJ2-7	NA
CASSLAGHGYTF	TGTGCCAGCAGCTTAGCCGGACATGGCTACACCTTC	TRBV7-8	TRBJ1-2	NA
CASSMDGAGSYEQYF	TGTGCCAGCAGCATGGATGGAGCGGGGAGCTACGAGCAGTACTTC	TRBV7-9	TRBJ2-7	TRBD2
CASSLASYNEQFF	TGTGCCAGCAGCTTAGCATCCTACAATGAGCAGTTCTTC	TRBV7-9	TRBJ2-1	NA